The table lists the clone carrying this T cell receptor gamma chain with a few counts. Its antigen is unknown. This sample includes further DNA sequences coding for the same CDR3. This specimen comes from a study of Vδ1+ human thymocytes. This CDR3 is built from 12 residues. Germline V gene sequence: CDR1 VINAFY, CDR2 YDVSNSKD. V gave up 0 bases and J gave up 11 bases; unmatched junction bases: 7. RNA was extracted from the cells and then reverse transcribed. Multiplex PCR used pooled V-gene forward primers and a constant-region reverse primer to amplify CDR3s. TCRdb applied CATT to the multiplex PCR reads for clone calling. The sample carries approximately 20,000 gamma-chain clones, roughly 13% recorded once. Study observations and caveats: Bulk repertoire data may be misinterpreted because of unexpected Vdelta2 sequences. Highly polyclonal TRG and TRD repertoires with Gaussian CDR3 length distributions appeared in thymus. Unlike peripheral blood Vdelta1+ controls, thymic delta-chain sequences included 20% to 25% Vdelta2 and few Vdelta3.

The sorted cells were CD3+ Vdelta1+ Vdelta2- thymocytes from alphabeta-depleted thymus. This chain joins TRGV5 and TRGJ1 or TRGJ2. This TCR came from a child under two years old who had congenital heart surgery. The sample comprised Vdelta1+ gamma-delta thymocytes from the thymus. The subset is: FACS-sorted CD3+ TCRalphabeta- TCRVdelta1+ TCRVdelta2- thymocytes. The CDR3 protein is CATWDRRGEKLF. As DNA, the CDR3 is TGTGCCACCTGGGACAGGCGTGGGGAGAAACTCTTT.